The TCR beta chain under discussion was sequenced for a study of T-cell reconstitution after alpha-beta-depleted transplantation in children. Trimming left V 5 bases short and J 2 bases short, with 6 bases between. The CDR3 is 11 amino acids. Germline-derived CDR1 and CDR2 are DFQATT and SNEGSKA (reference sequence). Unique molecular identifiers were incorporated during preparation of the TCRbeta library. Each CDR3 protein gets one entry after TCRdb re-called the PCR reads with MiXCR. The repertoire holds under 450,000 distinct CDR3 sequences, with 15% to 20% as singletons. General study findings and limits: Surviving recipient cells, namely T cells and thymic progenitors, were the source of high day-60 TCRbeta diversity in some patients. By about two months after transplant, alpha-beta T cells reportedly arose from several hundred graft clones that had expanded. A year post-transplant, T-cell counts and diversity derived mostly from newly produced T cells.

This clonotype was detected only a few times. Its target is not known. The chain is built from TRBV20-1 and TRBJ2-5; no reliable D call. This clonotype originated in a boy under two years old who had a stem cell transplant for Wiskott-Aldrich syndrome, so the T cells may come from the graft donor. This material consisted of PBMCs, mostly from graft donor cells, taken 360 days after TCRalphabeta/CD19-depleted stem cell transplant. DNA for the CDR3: TGCAGTGCTGGATGGCAAGAGACCCAGTACTTC. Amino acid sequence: CSAGWQETQYF.